These 17 T cell receptor beta chains originate from one sample sequenced in a study of human T cells and chemical hapten exposure. One entry per CDR3 protein, called by TCRdb with MiXCR from the RACE reads. This table holds 250,000 or so distinct CDR3 sequences, approximately 8% found once. Time point given: pre-sensitization, week 0. The treatment here: therapeutic diphenylcyclopropenone sensitization with weekly scalp DPC. The material was whole blood, obtained in connection with sensitization to the hapten diphenylcyclopropenone (DPC). These receptor sequences come from a man between 18 and 29 years old with alopecia areata. Some clones in this sample may be carry-over from other donors' samples.

Ten or more counts support this clonotype. The chain has TRBV29-1 and TRBJ1-2, with 8 bases that match TRBD1. V lost 8 bases and J lost 4; bases outside the gene matches: 9. From germline, CDR1 is SQVTM and CDR2 ANQGSEA. CDR3 length equals 13 residues. CDR3 nucleotide sequence: TGCAGCAGCCGGGACAGGATTCTCTATGGCTACACCTTC. Amino acid sequence: CSSRDRILYGYTF.

The chain carries TRBV18 and TRBJ1-1, with unresolved D. The CDR3 is 16 residues long. CDR1 KGHSH and CDR2 LQKENI come from the germline V gene. V lost 4 bases, J lost 1 base, and 16 bases lay in between. CDR3 loop: CASSQHHQDSNTEAFF. CDR3 sequence (DNA): TGTGCCAGCTCACAACATCACCAGGACTCGAACACTGAAGCTTTCTTT.

For this clonotype: An end of the junction differs from the germline gene, which may be a read error. The chain joins TRBV6-6 to TRBJ1-2, with a weak D call TRBD1 (5 bases). Germline V gene data show CDR1 as MNHNY and CDR2 as SVGAGI (reference sequence). The CDR3 is 14 residues long. CDR3 coding DNA: TGTGCCAGCAGTGCAGGACACGCTAAATATGGCTACACCTTC. Residues: CASSAGHAKYGYTF.

Ten or more counts support this clonotype. The chain combines TRBV6-2 or TRBV6-3 with TRBJ1-5, with D possibly TRBD1 on 5 matching bases. Germline lookup yields CDR1 MNHEY and CDR2 SVGEGT. This CDR3 spans 13 amino acids. V shed 6 bases and J shed 4 bases, with 10 bases lying between them. The CDR3 sequence is CASRSRGNQPQHF. The CDR3 nucleotides are TGTGCCAGCAGGTCCCGGGGGAATCAGCCCCAGCATTTT.

The gene calls are TRBV7-9 and TRBJ2-5; tentatively, D is TRBD1 or TRBD2 (5 bases each). Trimming pared 5 bases from V and 4 bases from J, leaving 23 bases between. This CDR3 is built from 17 residues. CDR1 and CDR2 from the germline V gene are SEHNR and FQNEAQ (reference sequence). The CDR3 loop reads CASSRLREHSPGETQYF. As DNA, the CDR3 is TGTGCCAGCAGCCGTCTCAGGGAGCATAGCCCGGGAGAGACCCAGTACTTC. The full variable domain, in which reference TRBV7-9 and TRBJ2-5 provide the parts outside the CDR3, is DTGVSQNPRHKITKRGQNVTFRCDPISEHNRLYWYRQTLGQGPEFLTYFQNEAQLEKSRLLSDRFSAERPKGSFSTLEIQRTEQGDSAMYLCASSRLREHSPGETQYFGPGTRLLVL.

This chain connects TRBV5-1 to TRBJ2-1; TRBD1 aligns across 7 bases. Per the germline V gene, CDR1 is SGHRS and CDR2 is YFSETQ. With 4 bases clipped from V and 7 bases from J, the junction kept 11 bases outside the gene matches. The CDR3 extends over 15 amino acids. CDR3 residues: CASSQQGTGGNEQFF. CDR3 in DNA: TGCGCCAGCAGCCAACAGGGGACGGGCGGGAATGAGCAGTTCTTC.

V gene TRBV11-2 combines with J gene TRBJ2-5; 15 bases align to TRBD2. Germline trimming cut 5 bases from V and 1 base from J; bases unmatched to any gene: 8. Germline CDR1 is SGHAT and CDR2 is FQNNGV. This CDR3 has 18 residues. The CDR3: CASSTGLAGGLRQETQYF. CDR3 DNA: TGTGCCAGCAGCACCGGACTAGCGGGGGGGCTTCGCCAAGAGACCCAGTACTTC.

The gene calls are TRBV7-2 and TRBJ2-3, with 7 bases fitting TRBD2. In germline, CDR1 is SGHTA, CDR2 FQGNSA. J lost 2 bases, V lost 3 bases, and 8 bases had no gene match. The CDR3 contains 16 residues. Here the CDR3 reads CASSFWGGRYTDTQYF. CDR3 DNA sequence: TGTGCCAGCAGCTTTTGGGGGGGACGTTACACAGATACGCAGTATTTT.

This clonotype has just a few counts. J is TRBJ2-7 and V is TRBV20-1; a possible D gene is TRBD2 (5 bases). The V end was cut by 0 bases, the J end by 5 bases, with 14 bases between. The germline V gene has CDR1 DFQATT and CDR2 SNEGSKA (reference sequence). The CDR3 contains 14 residues. CDR3: CSARDHPGIDEQYF. Here the CDR3 DNA reads TGCAGTGCTAGAGATCACCCCGGGATCGACGAGCAGTACTTC.

This chain uses TRBV27 with TRBJ1-5, with 7 nucleotides matching TRBD1. In germline, CDR1 is MNHEY, CDR2 SMNVEV (reference sequence). V shed 1 base and J 2 bases; nucleotides not matched to a gene: 5. This CDR3 comprises 16 residues. The CDR3 nucleotides read TGTGCCAGCAGTTTATTTCCCGGACAGGGCAATCAGCCCCAGCATTTT. This sequence encodes CASSLFPGQGNQPQHF.

The rearrangement links TRBV5-1 to TRBJ1-2, with D hard to call. This CDR3 spans 13 amino acids. V dropped 0 bases and J dropped 4 bases, with 7 bases sitting between them. Germline V gene sequence: CDR1 SGHRS, CDR2 YFSETQ. In DNA form, the CDR3 reads TGCGCCAGCAGCTTGGAGGAGGGCTATGGCTACACCTTC. It translates to CASSLEEGYGYTF.

As for this clonotype: An end of the junction differs from the germline gene, which may be a read error. V gene TRBV4-1 combines with J gene TRBJ2-1; tentative D call: TRBD1 (6 bases). The CDR3 length is 15 residues. Germline CDR1 MGHRA, CDR2 YSYEKL. The CDR3 region has the DNA TGCACCAGCAGCCAGACCAGGGGTTCCTACAATGAGCAGTTCTTC. This sequence encodes CTSSQTRGSYNEQFF.

The table lists this clonotype with many counts. The gene calls are TRBV29-1 and TRBJ2-2, with 8 bases matching TRBD2. V lost 4 bases, J lost 5 bases, and 6 bases stayed unmatched. Germline assignment: CDR1 SQVTM and CDR2 ANQGSEA. This CDR3 has 14 residues. CDR3 coding DNA: TGCAGCGTTGCCGGGACTAGACAAACCGGGGAGCTGTTTTTT. Amino acid sequence: CSVAGTRQTGELFF.

The chain is built from TRBV9 and TRBJ2-1, with unresolved D. The V and J ends lost 0 bases and 7 bases respectively, with 5 bases between them. CDR1 and CDR2 (germline): SGDLS, YYNGEE. The CDR3 length is 12 residues. The CDR3 protein is CASSVVENEQFF. CDR3 bases: TGTGCCAGCAGCGTAGTCGAAAATGAGCAGTTCTTC. The variable domain in full, with the rest retrieved from reference TRBV9 and TRBJ2-1, is DSGVTQTPKHLITATGQRVTLRCSPRSGDLSVYWYQQSLDQGLQFLIQYYNGEERAKGNILERFSAQQFPDLHSELNLSSLELGDSALYFCASSVVENEQFFGPGTRLTVL.

The chain joins TRBV7-2 to TRBJ1-5; possible D gene TRBD1, 5 bases. CDR3 length: 15 residues. V lost 1 base to trimming and J lost 3 bases, with 10 bases between them. CDR1 SGHTA and CDR2 FQGNSA come from the germline V gene. The CDR3 reads CASSLEAGPNQPQHF. The CDR3 bases are TGTGCCAGCAGCTTAGAGGCAGGGCCCAATCAGCCCCAGCATTTT.

This clonotype was seen ten or more times. The chain uses TRBV10-3 and TRBJ1-2; D is possibly TRBD1 (6 bases). CDR1 and CDR2 (germline): ENHRY, SYGVKD. The CDR3 is made up of 12 amino acids. V was shortened by 10 bases and J by 6 bases, with 15 bases between the two germline ends. CDR3 amino acids: CATQTGGDGYTF. The CDR3 DNA is TGTGCCACCCAGACAGGCGGGGATGGCTACACCTTC.

The J gene is TRBJ2-2, the V gene TRBV7-3; weak D call: TRBD1 (5 bases). From germline, CDR1 is SGHTA and CDR2 FQGTGA. The CDR3 has 15 amino acids. Trimming shortened V by 4 bases and J by 1 base, and 10 bases separated the two germline ends. CDR3 region: CASSYGHLNTGELFF. The CDR3 bases are TGTGCCAGCAGCTATGGACACCTGAACACCGGGGAGCTGTTTTTT.